The source of this T cell receptor beta chain is a study of radiotherapy plus CTLA-4 blockade in lung cancer. Findings and limits, study-wide: The best prediction of response reportedly came from early blood T cell clone dynamics, with interferon-beta.

Assay used: immunoSEQ multiplex PCR; TCRdb lists only in-frame clones, some missing. This sample has nearly 95,000 clones; roughly 80% occur once, and the top ten carry over 20%. Turning to this clone: Antigen: not known.

The receptor was derived from a human donor with non-small cell lung cancer that progressed on radiotherapy plus ipilimumab. Sequencing used peripheral blood, obtained from a patient treated with radiotherapy plus ipilimumab.

DNA for the CDR3: TGCGCCAGCAGCCAAGTTAACCTGGTTAGCACAGATACGCAGTATTTT. It yields the protein CASSQVNLVSTDTQYF. The chain joins TRBV4-1 to TRBJ2-3; unclear D gene. Trimming took off 1 base at V and 0 bases at J, with 11 bases between the two ends. Germline CDR1 reads MGHRA; CDR2 reads YSYEKL. CDR3 length: 16 amino acids.